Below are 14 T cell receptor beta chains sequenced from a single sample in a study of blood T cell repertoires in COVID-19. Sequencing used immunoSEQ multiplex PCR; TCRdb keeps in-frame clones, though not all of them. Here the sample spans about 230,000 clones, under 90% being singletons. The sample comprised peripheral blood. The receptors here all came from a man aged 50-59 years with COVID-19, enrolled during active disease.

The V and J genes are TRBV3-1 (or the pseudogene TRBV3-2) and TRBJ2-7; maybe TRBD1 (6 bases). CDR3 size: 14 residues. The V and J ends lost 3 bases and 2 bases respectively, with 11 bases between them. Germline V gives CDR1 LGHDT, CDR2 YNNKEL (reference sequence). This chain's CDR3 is CASSHPRQAYEQYF. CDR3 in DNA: TGTGCCAGCAGCCACCCCAGACAGGCCTACGAGCAGTACTTC.

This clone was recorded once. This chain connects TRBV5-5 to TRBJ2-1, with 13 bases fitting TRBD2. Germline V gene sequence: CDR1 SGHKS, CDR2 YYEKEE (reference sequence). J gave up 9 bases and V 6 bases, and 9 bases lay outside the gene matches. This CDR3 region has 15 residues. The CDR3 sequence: CASNGLAGAFGEQFF. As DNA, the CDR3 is TGTGCCAGCAACGGACTAGCGGGAGCTTTTGGTGAGCAGTTCTTC. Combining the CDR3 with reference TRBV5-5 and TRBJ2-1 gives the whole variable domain DAGVTQSPTHLIKTRGQQVTLRCSPISGHKSVSWYQQVLGQGPQFIFQYYEKEERGRGNFPDRFSARQFPNYSSELNVNALLLGDSALYLCASNGLAGAFGEQFFGPGTRLTVL.

The CDR3 is CATSDRQTLSSYNEQFF. The DNA of the CDR3 is TGTGCCACCAGTGATAGACAGACCTTAAGCTCCTACAATGAGCAGTTCTTC. The J gene is TRBJ2-1, the V gene TRBV24-1, with D possibly matching TRBD1 (5 bases). V lost 3 bases and J lost 0, with 14 bases in between. The CDR3 is 17 amino acids. Germline V CDR1 and CDR2: KGHDR, SFDVKD.

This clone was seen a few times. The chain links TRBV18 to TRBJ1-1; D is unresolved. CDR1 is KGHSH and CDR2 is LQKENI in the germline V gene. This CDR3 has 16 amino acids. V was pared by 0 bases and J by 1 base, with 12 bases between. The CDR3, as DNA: TGTGCCAGCTCACCACCTGCGTTGGCGGCGAACACTGAAGCTTTCTTT. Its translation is CASSPPALAANTEAFF.

CDR3 nucleotide sequence: TGTGCCAGCAGTGAACTAACAGTGTACCAAGAGACCCAGTACTTC. The encoded protein is CASSELTVYQETQYF. The chain carries TRBV2 and TRBJ2-5; no clear D gene. This CDR3 has 15 amino acids. CDR1 SNHLY and CDR2 FYNNEI come from the germline V gene. V was cut by 2 bases and J by 0 bases, with 10 bases left in between. The variable domain in full, with the rest retrieved from reference TRBV2 and TRBJ2-5, is EPEVTQTPSHQVTQMGQEVILRCVPISNHLYFYWYRQILGQKVEFLVSFYNNEISEKSEIFDDQFSVERPDGSNFTLKIRSTKLEDSAMYFCASSELTVYQETQYFGPGTRLLVL.

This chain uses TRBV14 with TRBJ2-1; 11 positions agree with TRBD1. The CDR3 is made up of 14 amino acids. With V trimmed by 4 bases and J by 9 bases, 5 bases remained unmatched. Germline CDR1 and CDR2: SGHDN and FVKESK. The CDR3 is CASSPGQGASEQFF. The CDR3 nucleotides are TGTGCCAGCAGCCCCGGACAGGGGGCAAGTGAGCAGTTCTTC.

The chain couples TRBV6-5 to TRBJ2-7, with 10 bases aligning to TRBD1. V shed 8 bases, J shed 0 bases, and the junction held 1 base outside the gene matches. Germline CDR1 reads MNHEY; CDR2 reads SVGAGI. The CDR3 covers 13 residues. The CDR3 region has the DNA TGTGCCAGCCGGGACAGGGGCTCCTACGAGCAGTACTTC. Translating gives CASRDRGSYEQYF.

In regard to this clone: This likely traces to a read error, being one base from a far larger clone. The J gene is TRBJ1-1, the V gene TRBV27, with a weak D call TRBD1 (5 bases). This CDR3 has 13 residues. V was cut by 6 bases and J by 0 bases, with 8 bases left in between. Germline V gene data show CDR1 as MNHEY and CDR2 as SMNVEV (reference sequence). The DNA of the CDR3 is TGTGCCAGCAGCCCAGGGATGAACACTGAAGCTTTCTTT. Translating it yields CASSPGMNTEAFF.

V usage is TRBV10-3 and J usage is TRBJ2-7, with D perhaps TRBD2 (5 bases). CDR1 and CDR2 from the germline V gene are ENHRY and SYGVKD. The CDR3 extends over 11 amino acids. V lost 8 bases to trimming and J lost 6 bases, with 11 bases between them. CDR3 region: CAIDRGAEQYF. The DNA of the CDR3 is TGTGCCATCGACCGGGGAGCCGAGCAGTACTTC.

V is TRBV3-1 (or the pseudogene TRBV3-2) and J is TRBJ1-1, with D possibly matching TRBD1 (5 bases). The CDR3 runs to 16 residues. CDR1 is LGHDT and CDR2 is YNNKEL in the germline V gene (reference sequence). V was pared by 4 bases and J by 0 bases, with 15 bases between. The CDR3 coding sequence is TGTGCCAGCAGCCGCGTGGGGGGGATAATGAACACTGAAGCTTTCTTT. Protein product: CASSRVGGIMNTEAFF.

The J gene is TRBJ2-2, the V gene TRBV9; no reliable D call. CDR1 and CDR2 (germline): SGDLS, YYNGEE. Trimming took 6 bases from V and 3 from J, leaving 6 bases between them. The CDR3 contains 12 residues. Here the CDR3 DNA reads TGTGCCAGCACACGGGACACCGGGGAGCTGTTTTTT. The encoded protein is CASTRDTGELFF.

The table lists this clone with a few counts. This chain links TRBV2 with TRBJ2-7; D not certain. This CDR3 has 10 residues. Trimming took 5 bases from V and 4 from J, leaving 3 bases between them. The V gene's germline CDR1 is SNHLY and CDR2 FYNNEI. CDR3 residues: CASSIYEQYF. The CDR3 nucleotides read TGTGCCAGCAGTATATACGAGCAGTACTTC.

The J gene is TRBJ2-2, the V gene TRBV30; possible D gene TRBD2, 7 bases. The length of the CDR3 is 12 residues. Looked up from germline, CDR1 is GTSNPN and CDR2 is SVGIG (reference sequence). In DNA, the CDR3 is TGTGCACACGGGCGGGGGCCCGGGGAGCTGTTTTTT. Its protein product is CAHGRGPGELFF.

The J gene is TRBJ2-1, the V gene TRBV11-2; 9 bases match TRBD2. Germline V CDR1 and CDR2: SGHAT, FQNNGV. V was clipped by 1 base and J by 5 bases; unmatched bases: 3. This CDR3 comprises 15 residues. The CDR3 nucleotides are TGTGCCAGCAGCTTAGCTAGCGGGAACAACAATGAGCAGTTCTTC. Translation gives CASSLASGNNNEQFF.